This TCR beta chain was identified during a study of blood T cell repertoires in COVID-19. This clone has a handful of counts. Libraries were prepared by immunoSEQ multiplex PCR; TCRdb keeps only in-frame clonotypes and omits some of them. The repertoire consists of about 140,000 clones, with about 80% occurring once and the leading ten covering approximately 1.6%. CDR1 is SGHTS, CDR2 YDEGEE, per germline. The CDR3 spans 13 residues. Trimming removed 1 base from V and 6 bases from J, with 8 bases in between. The specimen sequenced was PBMCs or T cells enriched from blood (not recorded which). This clonotype was sampled from a young woman who had been exposed to COVID-19. The genes are TRBV5-8 and TRBJ1-5; possibly TRBD1 for D (5 bases). CDR3 in amino acids: CASSLSQGQPQHF. CDR3 DNA sequence: TGTGCCAGCAGCTTGAGCCAGGGTCAGCCCCAGCATTTT.